This TCR beta chain appears in the sequencing data of a study of blood T cell repertoires in COVID-19. The overall study: Acute and convalescent COVID-19 samples came from the United States, Italy and Spain. PBMCs, B-cell-depleted T cells, or T cells were the source of the cDNA or gDNA that made up the material.

The germline V gene has CDR1 SGHRS and CDR2 YFSETQ. The J segment lost 3 bases and the V segment lost 1 base, leaving 5 bases of the junction unmatched. The CDR3 is 15 residues long. As originally analysed: The assay estimated nucleated cells by amplifying reference gene primers. Using immunoSEQ multiplex PCR, the repertoire was profiled, and TCRdb retains in-frame clones only, with some absent. Clone size and the V and J calls come from that table; the DNA yielded D and trimming. This table has hundreds of thousands of clones, about 80% appearing once. V usage is TRBV5-1 and J usage is TRBJ1-2; 8 bases line up with TRBD1. Sequencing input: peripheral blood. The sequence was collected from a man aged 80 or over with acute or convalescent COVID-19. The CDR3 bases are TGCGCCAGCAGCTTGACCACAGGGGGACACTATGGCTACACCTTC. It codes for CASSLTTGGHYGYTF.